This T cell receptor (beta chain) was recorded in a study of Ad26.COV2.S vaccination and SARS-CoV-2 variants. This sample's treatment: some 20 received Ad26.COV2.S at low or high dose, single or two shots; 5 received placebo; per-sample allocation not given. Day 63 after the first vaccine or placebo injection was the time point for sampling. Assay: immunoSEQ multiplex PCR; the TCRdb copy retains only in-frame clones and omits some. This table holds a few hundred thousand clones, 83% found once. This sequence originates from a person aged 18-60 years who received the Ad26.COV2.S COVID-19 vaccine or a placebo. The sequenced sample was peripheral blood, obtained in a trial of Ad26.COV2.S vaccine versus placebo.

The DNA of the CDR3 is TGTGCCAGCAGCCAAGATCTTTGGGGTGAGCAGTTCTTC. The encoded protein is CASSQDLWGEQFF. This sequence joins TRBV3-1 (or the pseudogene TRBV3-2) and TRBJ2-1; D uncertain. The CDR3 length is 13 residues. Trimming stripped 0 bases from V and 9 bases from J, with 9 bases between. The germline V gene encodes CDR1 LGHDT and CDR2 YNNKEL (reference sequence).